One and the same sample provided the 10 T cell receptor beta chains below, sequenced in a study of blood T cell repertoires in COVID-19. Generated by immunoSEQ multiplex PCR, the TCRdb table keeps only in-frame clones and is missing some. Altogether 200,000 to 250,000 clones are present, 85% being singletons, with the ten largest covering approximately 2.3%. Sequenced input: peripheral blood. These TCRs come from a woman in her 70s with COVID-19, enrolled during active disease.

This chain connects TRBV18 to TRBJ2-7; TRBD1 matches 7 bases. The CDR3 is 20 residues long. CDR1 and CDR2 from the germline V gene are KGHSH and LQKENI. V dropped 6 bases and J dropped 1; count of bases not matched to a gene: 24. The CDR3 sequence is CASSPSVFDRESGSSYEQYF. The DNA for the CDR3 is TGTGCCAGCTCTCCATCAGTATTTGACAGGGAGTCTGGGAGTTCCTACGAGCAGTACTTC.

The chain has TRBV11-2 and TRBJ2-3; D might be TRBD1 (5 bases). The CDR3 sequence is 19 residues long. The ends were cut back, 0 bases at V and 2 bases at J, with 21 bases in the middle. Germline V lookup: CDR1 SGHAT, CDR2 FQNNGV. The CDR3 DNA is TGTGCCAGCAGCTTAGATGAGGATAAGTGGGGCGGTAACACAGATACGCAGTATTTT. It translates to CASSLDEDKWGGNTDTQYF.

This rearrangement joins TRBV5-5 to TRBJ1-5; TRBD1 agrees at 9 bases. The germline gives CDR1 SGHKS, CDR2 YYEKEE (reference sequence). The CDR3 is 15 residues long. J lost 6 bases, V lost 4 bases, and 8 bases had no gene match. The CDR3 DNA follows: TGTGCCAGCAGCCCGACAGGGGGAGCCGGTCAGCCCCAGCATTTT. Translating it yields CASSPTGGAGQPQHF.

The CDR3 here is CASSLSRVEDTQYF. In DNA, the CDR3 is TGTGCCAGCAGCTTAAGCAGGGTGGAAGATACGCAGTATTTT. This sequence joins TRBV7-2 and TRBJ2-3, with D possibly being TRBD1 (5 bases). V lost 2 bases, J lost 5 bases, and 11 bases lay in between. From germline, CDR1 is SGHTA and CDR2 FQGNSA. The CDR3 is 14 residues long. Combining the CDR3 with reference TRBV7-2 and TRBJ2-3 gives the whole variable domain GAGVSQSPSNKVTEKGKDVELRCDPISGHTALYWYRQSLGQGLEFLIYFQGNSAPDKSGLPSDRFSAERTGGSVSTLTIQRTQQEDSAVYLCASSLSRVEDTQYFGPGTRLTVL.

The V call is TRBV18, the J call TRBJ2-1; 13 bases line up with TRBD2. The CDR3 has 15 residues. V was pared by 3 bases and J by 12 bases, with 8 bases of the junction left unmatched. From germline, CDR1 is KGHSH and CDR2 LQKENI. The CDR3: CASSPGTSGIRRQFF. The CDR3 DNA follows: TGTGCCAGCTCACCCGGGACTAGCGGGATAAGGCGGCAGTTCTTC.

The chain is built from TRBV7-3 and TRBJ2-5; possibly TRBD2 for D (6 bases). Germline lookup yields CDR1 SGHTA and CDR2 FQGTGA. The germline V and J ends were trimmed by 2 bases and 3 bases, with 19 bases remaining between them. The CDR3 runs 17 residues. The CDR3 here is CASSLGRGGEQEETQYF. In DNA form, the CDR3 reads TGTGCCAGCAGCTTAGGTAGAGGCGGGGAACAAGAAGAGACCCAGTACTTC.

This chain connects TRBV11-2 to TRBJ1-2; D uncertain. The V end was cut by 0 bases, the J end by 7 bases, with 12 bases between. CDR1 is SGHAT and CDR2 is FQNNGV in the germline V gene. This CDR3 is 14 amino acids long. CDR3 in amino acids: CASSLEGWGGGYTF. CDR3 nucleotides: TGTGCCAGCAGCTTAGAAGGTTGGGGAGGTGGCTACACCTTC.

V is TRBV7-9 and J is TRBJ2-3; tentative D call: TRBD2 (6 bases). The CDR3 has 14 residues. The germline V and J ends were trimmed by 6 bases and 0 bases, with 10 bases remaining between them. Germline assignment: CDR1 SEHNR and CDR2 FQNEAQ (reference sequence). The CDR3 region is CASRSAGSTDTQYF. The CDR3, as DNA: TGTGCCAGCAGGTCGGCGGGGAGCACAGATACGCAGTATTTT.

The chain is built from TRBV9 and TRBJ2-7; 13 bases agree with TRBD2. The CDR3 totals 24 residues. CDR1 is SGDLS, CDR2 YYNGEE, per germline. V was pared by 0 bases and J by 5 bases, with 29 bases of the junction left unmatched. The CDR3 region has the DNA TGTGCCAGCAGCGTAGGGTTGGGAATACCTCGGACAACTCTTGGACTAGCGGGAGCCCACGAGCAGTACTTC. This codes for CASSVGLGIPRTTLGLAGAHEQYF.

This sequence joins TRBV5-1 and TRBJ1-1; perhaps TRBD1 as D (5 bases). Germline V lookup: CDR1 SGHRS, CDR2 YFSETQ. V was cut by 4 bases and J by 1 base, with 11 bases left in between. This CDR3 has 14 amino acids. CDR3: CASSLDRGNTEAFF. CDR3 DNA sequence: TGCGCCAGCAGCCTAGATAGGGGGAACACTGAAGCTTTCTTT.